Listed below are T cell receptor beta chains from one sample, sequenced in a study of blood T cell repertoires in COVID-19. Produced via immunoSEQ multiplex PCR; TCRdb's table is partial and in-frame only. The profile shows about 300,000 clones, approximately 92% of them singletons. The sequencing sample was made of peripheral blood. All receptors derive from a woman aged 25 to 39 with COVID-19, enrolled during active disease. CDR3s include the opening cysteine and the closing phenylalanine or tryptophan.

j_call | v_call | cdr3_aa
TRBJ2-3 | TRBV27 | CASSFSGTERTDTQYF
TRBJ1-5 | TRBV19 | CASSTQAGFNQPQHF
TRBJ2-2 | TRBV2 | CASRSGTSATGELFF
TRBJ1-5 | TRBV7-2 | CASSLAGTGIRHF
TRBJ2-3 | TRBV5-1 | CASSLGGSTPDTQYF
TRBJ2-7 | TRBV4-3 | CASSQDIGLAEQYF
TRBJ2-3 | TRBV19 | CASSMGQSTDTQYF
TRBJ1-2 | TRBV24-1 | CATSGAGNYGYTF
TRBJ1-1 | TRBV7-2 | CASSLASGGGRMAFF
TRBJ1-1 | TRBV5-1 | CASSFYQGTNTEAFF
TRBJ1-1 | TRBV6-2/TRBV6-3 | CASSYSGRGGQGVNTEAFF
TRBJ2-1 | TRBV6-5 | CASRGRGGDEQFF
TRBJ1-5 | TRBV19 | CASSLLQRQPQHF
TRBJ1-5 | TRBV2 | CASEPGGSNQPQHF